These T cell receptor beta chains were read from a single sample in a study of PD-L1 blockade in urothelial cancer. Measured with immunoSEQ multiplex PCR; TCRdb has only the in-frame clones, and not every one. The sample contains tens of thousands of clones, 80% to 90% of which appear only once. The starting material was PBMCs, obtained around atezolizumab (anti-PD-L1) treatment. The receptors were gathered from a man between 65 and 79 years old with urothelial cancer. Each CDR3 is given with its conserved first and last residue. The order of the fields is D gene, V gene, clone size, CDR3 protein. A D gene is named only where the DNA matches it firmly. Clone size is stated in some rows and not others, as once, few, many or a class when expanded.

NA TRBV6-5 NA CASSPQQGNTEAFF
NA TRBV7-9 NA CASGGTLTDTQYF
TRBD2 TRBV5-1 NA CASSLLAGEYEQYF
NA TRBV6-1 few CASMPGGLASYEQYF
TRBD2 TRBV7-9 few CASSPGTSGESTDTQYF
NA TRBV15 NA CATSRDIGLRSGYTF
NA TRBV11-3 NA CASSLDGGANTEAFF
TRBD2 TRBV15 NA CATSPRIGTSGGQETQYF
TRBD1 TRBV7-3 NA CASSLGTDTPYEQYF
NA TRBV6-5 NA CASSPTDSGNTIYF
NA TRBV5-4 NA CASSLGNSLNYGYTF